This T cell receptor beta chain appears in the sequencing data of a study of T cells in Graves' hyperthyroidism and ophthalmopathy. Regions amplified from RNA transcripts were the TCR beta CDR3 regions. With the HTBI primer set, the TCR CDR3 went through a first round of RT-PCR. TCRdb called the multiplex PCR reads again in MiXCR, with one record for every CDR3 protein. The sample carries a few hundred thousand distinct CDR3 sequences, 13% to 15% recorded once. The CDR3 loop spans 14 amino acids. Trimming took off 6 bases at V and 3 bases at J, with 14 bases between the two ends. Germline V lookup: CDR1 MDHEN, CDR2 SYDVKM. This clonotype has a count of ten or more.

The gene calls are TRBV28 and TRBJ1-2; weak D call: TRBD1 (6 bases). Material for sequencing was blood. The TCR comes from a woman in her thirties or forties with Graves' hyperthyroidism. CDR3 loop: CASSPTGLDYGYTF. The DNA for the CDR3 is TGTGCCAGCAGCCCAACAGGGTTGGACTATGGCTACACCTTC.